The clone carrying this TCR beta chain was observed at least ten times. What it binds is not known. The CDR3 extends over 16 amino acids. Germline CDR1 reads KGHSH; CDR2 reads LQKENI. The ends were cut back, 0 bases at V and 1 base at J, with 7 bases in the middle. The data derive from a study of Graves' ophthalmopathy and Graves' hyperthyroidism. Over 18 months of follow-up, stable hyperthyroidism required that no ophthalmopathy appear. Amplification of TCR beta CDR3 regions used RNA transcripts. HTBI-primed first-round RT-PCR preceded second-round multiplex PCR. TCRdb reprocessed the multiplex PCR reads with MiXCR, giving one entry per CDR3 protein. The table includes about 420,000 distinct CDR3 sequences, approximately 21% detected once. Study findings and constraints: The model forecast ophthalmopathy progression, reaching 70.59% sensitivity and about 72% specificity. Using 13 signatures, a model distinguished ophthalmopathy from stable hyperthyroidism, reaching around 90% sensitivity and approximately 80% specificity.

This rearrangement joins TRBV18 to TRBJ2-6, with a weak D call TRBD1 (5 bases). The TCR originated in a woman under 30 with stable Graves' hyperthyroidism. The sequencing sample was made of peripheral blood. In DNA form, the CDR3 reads TGTGCCAGCTCACCACCTTCAGGGTCTGGGGCCAACGTCCTGACTTTC. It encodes CASSPPSGSGANVLTF.